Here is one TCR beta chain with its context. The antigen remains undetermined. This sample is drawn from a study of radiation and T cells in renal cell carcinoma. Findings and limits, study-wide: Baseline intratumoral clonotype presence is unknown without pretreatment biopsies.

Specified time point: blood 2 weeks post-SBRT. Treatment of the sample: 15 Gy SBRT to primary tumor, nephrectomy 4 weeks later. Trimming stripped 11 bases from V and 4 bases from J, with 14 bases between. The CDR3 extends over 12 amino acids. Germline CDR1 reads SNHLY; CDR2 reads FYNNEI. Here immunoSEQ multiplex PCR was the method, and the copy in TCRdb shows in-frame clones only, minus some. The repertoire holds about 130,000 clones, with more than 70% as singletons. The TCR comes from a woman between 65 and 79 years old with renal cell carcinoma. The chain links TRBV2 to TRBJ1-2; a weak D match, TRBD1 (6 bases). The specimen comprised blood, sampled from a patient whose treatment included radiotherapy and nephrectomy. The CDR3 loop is CAEGQGSYGYTF. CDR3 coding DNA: TGTGCCGAGGGGCAGGGGTCCTATGGCTACACCTTC.